Presented here are 21 T cell receptor beta chains from one specimen sequenced in a study of OX40 agonist ivuxolimab in advanced cancers. The repertoire was sequenced with immunoSEQ multiplex PCR; TCRdb's copy has only in-frame clones and lacks some. Seen here are 77,000 or so clones, 75% to 90% observed once, and the top ten hold roughly 2.3%. Sequenced here: CD4+ or CD8+ T cells sorted from blood, sampled in a trial of the OX40 agonist ivuxolimab. Receptors were obtained from an adult with an advanced solid tumor such as melanoma, head and neck, liver or kidney cancer.

The chain combines TRBV21-1 with TRBJ2-1; the listed D gene, TRBD2, was not tested against the DNA. TRBV21-1 is labeled a pseudogene. This CDR3 is 16 amino acids long. The CDR3, as DNA: TGTGCCAGCAGCAAAGATCTGGGTAAGCGGTACAATGAGCAGTTCTTC. Protein: CASSKDLGKRYNEQFF.

The chain joins TRBV14 to TRBJ1-5; D unresolved. Trimming left V 4 bases short and J 6 bases short, with 16 bases between. Looked up from germline, CDR1 is SGHDN and CDR2 is FVKESK. This CDR3 contains 15 residues. CDR3 sequence: CASSLPGSVFQPQHF. The CDR3 region has the DNA TGTGCCAGCAGCCTTCCCGGTTCCGTTTTTCAGCCCCAGCATTTT. The full variable domain, completed using reference TRBV14 and TRBJ1-5, is EAGVTQFPSHSVIEKGQTVTLRCDPISGHDNLYWYRRVMGKEIKFLLHFVKESKQDESGMPNNRFLAERTGGTYSTLKVQPAELEDSGVYFCASSLPGSVFQPQHFGDGTRLSIL.

The rearrangement links TRBV29-1 to TRBJ2-2; D may correspond to TRBD1 or TRBD2 (6 bases each). CDR1 and CDR2 (germline): SQVTM, ANQGSEA. V gave up 7 bases and J gave up 3 bases, with 12 bases separating them. The CDR3 contains 13 residues. CDR3 sequence: CSAPRGDTGELFF. The CDR3 DNA sequence: TGCAGCGCTCCGAGGGGGGACACCGGGGAGCTGTTTTTT.

This chain links TRBV28 with TRBJ1-5; D not resolved. Germline V gives CDR1 MDHEN, CDR2 SYDVKM. V gave up 7 bases and J gave up 2 bases, with 6 bases separating them. This CDR3 is built from 12 residues. This CDR3 reads CASMSGNQPQHF. The CDR3 nucleotides are TGTGCCAGCATGTCGGGCAATCAGCCCCAGCATTTT.

The chain uses TRBV14 and TRBJ1-1; D is uncertain. Germline values: CDR1 SGHDN, CDR2 FVKESK. V was cut by 2 bases and J by 0 bases, with 4 bases left in between. The CDR3 contains 13 residues. CDR3 sequence reads: CASSQSVNTEAFF. The CDR3 DNA is TGTGCCAGCAGCCAATCTGTGAACACTGAAGCTTTCTTT.

As to this clone: At one end, the junction sequence differs from germline, possibly due to a read error. This chain uses TRBV5-5 with TRBJ1-2; TRBD1 might be the D (6 bases). The CDR3 covers 15 residues. Germline CDR1 reads SGHKS; CDR2 reads YYEKEE (reference sequence). The CDR3 sequence: CASNLGWDNNYGYTF. The CDR3 DNA is TGTGCCAGCAACTTGGGTTGGGACAATAACTATGGCTACACCTTC.

This clone was picked up one time. The chain joins TRBV19 to TRBJ1-6, with 10 positions matching TRBD1. Germline loops: CDR1 LNHDA, CDR2 SQIVND (reference sequence). The trim removed 2 bases at V and 6 bases at J, leaving 7 bases unmatched. CDR3 length equals 17 residues. CDR3 loop: CASSIRRGTGVNSPLHF. The CDR3 DNA reads as TGTGCCAGTAGTATACGTCGCGGGACAGGGGTTAATTCACCCCTCCACTTT.

V gene TRBV11-2 combines with J gene TRBJ2-6; D gene ambiguous. The V end lost 6 bases, the J end lost 9 bases, and 9 bases lay between the germline ends. Germline CDR1 and CDR2: SGHAT and FQNNGV. This CDR3 region has 12 residues. The CDR3 is CASSSRVNVLTF. In nucleotides, the CDR3 is TGTGCCAGCAGTTCAAGGGTCAACGTCCTGACTTTC.

The chain recombines TRBV5-1 with TRBJ2-3; no firm D call. Germline values: CDR1 SGHRS, CDR2 YFSETQ. The CDR3 totals 11 residues. V was pared by 1 base and J by 7 bases, with 4 bases between. CDR3 sequence (DNA): TGCGCCAGCAGCTTGACGAATACGCAGTATTTT. Encoded protein: CASSLTNTQYF. Looking up the rest from reference TRBV5-1 and TRBJ2-3 gives the full variable domain: KAGVTQTPRYLIKTRGQQVTLSCSPISGHRSVSWYQQTPGQGLQFLFEYFSETQRNKGNFPGRFSGRQFSNSRSEMNVSTLELGDSALYLCASSLTNTQYFGPGTRLTVL.

This clone was seen a single time. The rearrangement uses TRBV11-3 and TRBJ1-3; D perhaps matches TRBD1 (5 bases). In germline, CDR1 is SGHNT, CDR2 YENEEA. V was trimmed by 5 bases and J by 2 bases, leaving 13 bases between them. The CDR3 spans 15 residues. Here the CDR3 reads CASSPGQGPGNTIYF. The CDR3 DNA reads as TGTGCCAGCAGCCCCGGTCAGGGTCCTGGAAACACCATATATTTT.

V gene TRBV4-1 combines with J gene TRBJ1-5; D call uncertain. V was shortened by 1 base and J by 3 bases, with 4 bases between the two germline ends. This CDR3 is built from 13 residues. CDR1 MGHRA and CDR2 YSYEKL come from the germline V gene. The CDR3 loop is CASSQVLNQPQHF. For the CDR3, the DNA is TGCGCCAGCAGCCAAGTTCTCAATCAGCCCCAGCATTTT.

V is TRBV19 and J is TRBJ1-6; possible D gene TRBD1, 5 bases. V shed 5 bases and J shed 10 bases, with 18 bases lying between them. CDR1 is LNHDA, CDR2 SQIVND, per germline (reference sequence). This CDR3 comprises 15 residues. The CDR3, as DNA: TGTGCCAGTAGTCCCCGCGGAGGGACGGGCTCACCCCTCCACTTT. It specifies CASSPRGGTGSPLHF.

The genes are TRBV6-5 and TRBJ2-7; D may be TRBD2 (6 bases). V lost 5 bases and J lost 5, with 13 bases in between. CDR1 and CDR2 from the germline V gene are MNHEY and SVGAGI. CDR3 length: 13 amino acids. The CDR3 loop reads CASSRDGGHEQYF. CDR3 coding DNA: TGTGCCAGCAGTCGGGACGGGGGTCACGAGCAGTACTTC.

The chain has TRBV7-3 and TRBJ2-1; 13 positions match TRBD2. Germline-derived CDR1 and CDR2 are SGHTA and FQGTGA. The CDR3 is made up of 17 amino acids. V shed 5 bases, J shed 7 bases, and the junction held 11 bases outside the gene matches. The CDR3 spells CASSPYPTSGGPNEQFF. DNA of the CDR3: TGTGCCAGCAGCCCGTATCCGACTAGCGGGGGGCCTAATGAGCAGTTCTTC.

V gene TRBV5-4 combines with J gene TRBJ2-7; 10 bases align to TRBD2. The CDR3 runs 13 residues. CDR1 is SGHNT, CDR2 YYREEE, per germline (reference sequence). V dropped 10 bases and J dropped 4; count of bases not matched to a gene: 8. As DNA, the CDR3 is TGTGCCGGTCGACTAGCGGGTGGTTACGAGCAGTACTTC. Amino acid sequence: CAGRLAGGYEQYF.

The rearrangement links TRBV27 to TRBJ2-3; the D gene is possibly TRBD1 (5 bases). V dropped 2 bases and J dropped 1 base, with 13 bases sitting between them. The CDR3 spans 16 residues. Germline V CDR1 and CDR2: MNHEY, SMNVEV (reference sequence). CDR3 nucleotide sequence: TGTGCCAGCAGTTTAGCCAGGGAAACCCGCACAGATACGCAGTATTTT. Translated, it gives CASSLARETRTDTQYF.

V usage is TRBV27 and J usage is TRBJ1-1, with TRBD1 identical over 7 bases. The germline gives CDR1 MNHEY, CDR2 SMNVEV (reference sequence). The CDR3 consists of 17 residues. The J segment lost 1 base and the V segment lost 0 bases, leaving 8 bases of the junction unmatched. CDR3 amino acids: CASSLSDAQGRNTEAFF. CDR3 coding DNA: TGTGCCAGCAGTTTATCGGACGCACAGGGGAGGAACACTGAAGCTTTCTTT.

This clone was observed a single time. V usage is TRBV5-6 and J usage is TRBJ2-4; possibly TRBD2 for D (5 bases). The CDR3 has 14 amino acids. Trimming removed 4 bases at V and 7 bases at J, with 15 bases between. Germline CDR1 reads SGHDT; CDR2 reads YYEEEE. CDR3 nucleotide sequence: TGTGCCAGCAGCCGGGGTTCGAGTAAGAACATTCAGTACTTC. Translated, it gives CASSRGSSKNIQYF.

The V call is TRBV19, the J call TRBJ1-1; 10 bases agree with TRBD1. CDR3 length equals 15 residues. V lost 5 bases and J lost 4; bases outside the gene matches: 7. Per the germline V gene, CDR1 is LNHDA and CDR2 is SQIVND (reference sequence). The CDR3 sequence: CASSLRTGGSTEAFF. The CDR3 DNA reads TGTGCCAGTAGTCTACGGACAGGGGGAAGCACTGAAGCTTTCTTT.

The chain joins TRBV7-9 to TRBJ1-2, with a weak D call TRBD1 (6 bases). Germline V gene sequence: CDR1 SEHNR, CDR2 FQNEAQ (reference sequence). The CDR3 contains 13 residues. Trimming pared 5 bases from V and 5 bases from J, leaving 12 bases between. The CDR3 protein is CASSPLDRYGYTF. CDR3 DNA: TGTGCCAGCAGCCCACTCGACAGGTATGGCTACACCTTC.

J is TRBJ2-7 and V is TRBV6-5; 10 bases are a match to TRBD2. CDR3 length: 14 amino acids. Germline CDR1 is MNHEY and CDR2 is SVGAGI. After removal of 7 bases from V and 5 bases from J, the junction contained 8 bases not matched to a gene. CDR3 protein: CASNRAGGINEQYF. DNA for the CDR3: TGTGCCAGCAATAGAGCGGGAGGGATCAACGAGCAGTACTTC.